This T cell receptor beta chain is drawn from a study of blood T cell repertoires in COVID-19 (TCRdb year 2020). Turning to the overall study: Samples covering the acute and convalescent phases of COVID-19 were provided by collaborators in the United States, Italy and Spain. The material from the prospective study consisted of cDNA or gDNA derived from T cells, B-cell-depleted T cells, or PBMCs. Deeply sampled blood TCRbeta repertoires from subjects exposed to, actively infected with, or recovered from COVID-19 were included in the dataset. Nearly every sample came with metadata listing a de-identified subject ID, COVID-19 status, age in years and sex. The samples were drawn from two sources: the first 160 participants of the ongoing ImmuneRACE study, and fewer than 1,500 subjects contributed by 6 global collaborators. The repertoires were made available in a free public database intended to serve as a resource for research on the immune response to SARS-CoV-2. Where available, HLA class I and class II types were taken from metadata supplied by the sample provider and were not determined by assay-based typing. Paper-wide results and their limitations: The quantity of clinical and demographic metadata differed by source and by participant and was supplied without curation.

One collaborating source in Seattle enrolled patients while the patients were actively infected and followed the patients over time throughout the course of disease. Whole blood was collected in K2EDTA tubes by collaborating institutions according to the institutions' own protocols. For TCRbeta analysis, collaborators shipped samples in one of three forms: frozen whole blood, isolated PBMCs, or DNA extracted from either of those sample types. The immunoSEQ Assay, a bias-controlled multiplex PCR, was used to amplify TCRbeta CDR3 regions from genomic DNA. Turning to the authors' computational methods: Nucleated cell counts per sample were estimated from amplification of reference gene primers within the assay. To quantify the absolute abundance of each unique TCRbeta CDR3 rearrangement, sequence reads were collapsed and filtered. For each sample, productive Simpson clonality was calculated as the square root of Simpson's diversity index across productive rearrangements. The table comes from immuneACCESS by way of TCRdb, which keeps in-frame sequences with V and J called. Part of the clones is missing from these tables; in studies checked, under half for an unresolved V gene and the rest for unknown reasons. Clonal size and the V and J genes are those of that table, whereas D and trimming came from the DNA. This sample gives under 400,000 clones in total; around 89% of them show up just once. Of the sample, 1.5% to 2% falls within the top ten clones.

Note on this clone: It has no known antigen specificity. No qualities accompany the bases; no much larger clone lies one base away.

Trimming takes 4 bases off V and 6 bases off J; junction bases not matched to a gene: 11. The germline V gene provides CDR1 SGHRS and CDR2 YFSETQ. From the cysteine through the phenylalanine, the CDR3 covers 16 amino acids. Of the read, only the CDR3 DNA is kept; its 48 bases are in frame from base 1. The chain joins TRBV5-1 to TRBJ1-1, with TRBD1 matching 11 junction bases. The TCR sequence derives from a woman in her thirties with COVID-19, enrolled during active disease. The sequencing sample was made of peripheral blood. The nucleotides are TGCGCCAGCAGCATTAAATCCGGGACAGGGGGATCTGAAGCTTTCTTT. This encodes CASSIKSGTGGSEAFF.